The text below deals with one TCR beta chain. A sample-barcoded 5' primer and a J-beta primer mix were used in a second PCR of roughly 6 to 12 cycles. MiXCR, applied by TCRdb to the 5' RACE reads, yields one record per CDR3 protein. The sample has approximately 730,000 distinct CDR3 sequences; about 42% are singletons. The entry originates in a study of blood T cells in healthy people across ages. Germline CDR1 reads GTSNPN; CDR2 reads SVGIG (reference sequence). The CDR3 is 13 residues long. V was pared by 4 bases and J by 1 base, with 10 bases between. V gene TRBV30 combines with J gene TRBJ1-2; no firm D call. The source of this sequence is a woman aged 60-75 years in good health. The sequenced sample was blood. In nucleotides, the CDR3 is TGTGCCTGGACCGGCGGCGGTAACTATGGCTACACCTTC. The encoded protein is CAWTGGGNYGYTF.